These 25 T cell receptor beta chains were sequenced from one sample in a study of T cell responses to AZD1222 COVID-19 vaccine. TCRdb keeps only in-frame clones here, not all; method: immunoSEQ multiplex PCR. The sample gives some 120,000 clones, around 92% of which show up once; more than 4% is in the top ten. The sample here was peripheral blood, taken on day 0 of AZD1222 vaccination. The receptors here all came from an adult in good health.

The chain links TRBV5-1 to TRBJ1-2; weak D call: TRBD1 (6 bases). Germline assignment: CDR1 SGHRS and CDR2 YFSETQ. Trimming took off 1 base at V and 4 bases at J, with 14 bases between the two ends. CDR3 size: 15 residues. The CDR3 bases are TGCGCCAGCAGCTTGTACAGGGACGGGGGCTATGGCTACACCTTC. This encodes CASSLYRDGGYGYTF.

V gene TRBV12-3 or TRBV12-4 combines with J gene TRBJ2-1; D uncertain. V lost 2 bases and J 6 bases, leaving 8 bases between the germline ends. The CDR3 consists of 13 residues. As DNA, the CDR3 is TGTGCCAGCAGTTTACTACCGATCAATGAGCAGTTCTTC. This codes for CASSLLPINEQFF.

This clone has just a few counts. One end of the junction does not line up with germline, which may come from a read error. This chain links TRBV9 with TRBJ2-7; 11 bases are shared with TRBD1. The CDR3 has 15 amino acids. Germline CDR1 and CDR2: SGDLS and YYNGEE. CDR3 sequence: CASSVGGQGDYGQYF. The CDR3 DNA follows: TGTGCCAGCAGCGTTGGGGGACAGGGGGACTACGGGCAGTACTTC. The full variable domain, rest sourced from reference TRBV9 and TRBJ2-7, is DSGVTQTPKHLITATGQRVTLRCSPRSGDLSVYWYQQSLDQGLQFLIQYYNGEERAKGNILERFSAQQFPDLHSELNLSSLELGDSALYFCASSVGGQGDYGQYFGPGTRLTVT.

The gene calls are TRBV2 and TRBJ2-5, with a weak D call TRBD2 (6 bases). Trimming cost V 1 base and J 6 bases, with 24 bases left between them. Germline values: CDR1 SNHLY, CDR2 FYNNEI. The CDR3 is 18 residues long. The CDR3 loop is CASSEGGLGPRRAKTQYF. In nucleotides, the CDR3 is TGTGCCAGCAGTGAAGGGGGTTTGGGCCCGAGGAGGGCAAAGACCCAGTACTTC.

The chain combines TRBV28 with TRBJ2-7; 7 nucleotides line up with TRBD2. The CDR3 spans 16 residues. V dropped 6 bases and J dropped 4; count of bases not matched to a gene: 15. The germline gives CDR1 MDHEN, CDR2 SYDVKM. The CDR3, as DNA: TGTGCCAGCAGCAGAGCCCCCGGCGGGGGTTCGTACGAGCAGTACTTC. This codes for CASSRAPGGGSYEQYF.

The chain employs TRBV6-5 and TRBJ1-1; TRBD1 is a possible D gene (5 bases). CDR1 is MNHEY, CDR2 SVGAGI, per germline. With 6 bases removed from V and 1 base from J, the gap between germline ends came to 12 bases. The CDR3 has 14 residues. DNA for the CDR3: TGTGCCAGCAGCCGGGGGTACACGAACACTGAAGCTTTCTTT. This codes for CASSRGYTNTEAFF.

The J gene is TRBJ2-3, the V gene TRBV7-3, with 12 bases lining up with TRBD2. Germline CDR1 and CDR2: SGHTA and FQGTGA. J gave up 4 bases and V 5 bases, and 7 bases lay outside the gene matches. The CDR3 totals 16 residues. The CDR3 here is CASSPRLAGASDTQYF. For the CDR3, the DNA is TGTGCCAGCAGCCCACGACTAGCGGGAGCTTCAGATACGCAGTATTTT.

The rearrangement links TRBV28 to TRBJ2-7; D is unresolved. Trimming removed 6 bases from V and 5 bases from J, with 8 bases in between. The CDR3 sequence is 11 residues long. Germline V lookup: CDR1 MDHEN, CDR2 SYDVKM. The CDR3 loop is CASSPRDEQYF. The CDR3 DNA follows: TGTGCCAGCAGCCCACGGGACGAGCAGTACTTC.

The chain joins TRBV7-9 to TRBJ1-1, with D maybe TRBD1 (5 bases). Germline-derived CDR1 and CDR2 are SEHNR and FQNEAQ (reference sequence). V lost 5 bases and J lost 1, with 14 bases in between. This CDR3 region has 15 residues. For the CDR3, the DNA is TGTGCCAGCAGCCCCCCAGGGACGGCGAACACTGAAGCTTTCTTT. The encoded protein is CASSPPGTANTEAFF.

The V call is TRBV18, the J call TRBJ1-1; D gene ambiguous. CDR1 KGHSH and CDR2 LQKENI come from the germline V gene. V was pared by 3 bases and J by 5 bases, with 13 bases between. This CDR3 is built from 14 residues. The CDR3 nucleotides are TGTGCCAGCTCACCGACCGGGGATTATACTGAAGCTTTCTTT. It translates to CASSPTGDYTEAFF.

The chain employs TRBV15 and TRBJ1-1; 8 bases line up with TRBD1. Germline CDR1 reads LNHNV; CDR2 reads YYDKDF (reference sequence). J lost 10 bases, V lost 1 base, and 11 bases had no gene match. The CDR3 runs to 15 residues. This CDR3 reads CATSRGDRNLLRAFF. The CDR3 bases are TGTGCCACCAGCAGAGGGGACAGGAACTTACTTCGAGCTTTCTTT.

J is TRBJ2-5 and V is TRBV18; 8 nucleotides line up with TRBD2. V was pared by 3 bases and J by 1 base, with 4 bases of the junction left unmatched. The CDR3 has 15 amino acids. The germline V gene encodes CDR1 KGHSH and CDR2 LQKENI. The CDR3, as DNA: TGTGCCAGCTCACCTCAAAGCGGGGGCCAAGAGACCCAGTACTTC. Amino acid sequence: CASSPQSGGQETQYF.

V and J are TRBV5-1 and TRBJ2-1; TRBD1 agrees at 11 bases. This CDR3 is built from 16 residues. The V gene's germline CDR1 is SGHRS and CDR2 YFSETQ. V shed 5 bases and J 5 bases; nucleotides not matched to a gene: 9. CDR3: CASSPLGTGGHNEQFF. The CDR3 DNA reads TGCGCCAGCAGTCCACTCGGGACAGGGGGTCACAATGAGCAGTTCTTC.

This clone has only one observation. The chain uses TRBV3-1 (or the pseudogene TRBV3-2) and TRBJ1-2; TRBD1 matches at 9 bases. CDR1 and CDR2 (germline): LGHDT, YNNKEL (reference sequence). V was clipped by 3 bases and J by 4 bases; unmatched bases: 6. This CDR3 has 15 amino acids. In DNA form, the CDR3 reads TGTGCCAGCAGCCAGCGGACAGGGGAGGTCTATGGCTACACCTTC. As protein: CASSQRTGEVYGYTF.

This sequence joins TRBV30 and TRBJ2-7, with D unclear. The ends were cut back, 2 bases at V and 7 bases at J, with 15 bases in the middle. Germline CDR1 is GTSNPN and CDR2 is SVGIG (reference sequence). The CDR3 spans 13 residues. The CDR3 loop reads CAWSPSNGWEQYF. As DNA, the CDR3 is TGTGCCTGGAGTCCCTCCAACGGATGGGAGCAGTACTTC.

V and J are TRBV11-2 and TRBJ2-2, with D possibly matching TRBD1 (5 bases). Germline values: CDR1 SGHAT, CDR2 FQNNGV. V was cut by 6 bases and J by 7 bases, with 18 bases left in between. This CDR3 is 15 amino acids long. As DNA, the CDR3 is TGTGCCAGCAGTTACACGCCCAGGGTTAGCGGGGAGCTGTTTTTT. This gives the protein CASSYTPRVSGELFF.

The rearrangement joins TRBV7-2 to TRBJ2-1; the D gene is possibly TRBD1 (6 bases). The CDR3 spans 13 residues. Between the trimmed V and J ends, which lost 6 bases and 14 bases, there was a span of 20 bases. From germline, CDR1 is SGHTA and CDR2 FQGNSA. For the CDR3, the DNA is TGTGCCAGCAGGCCCGATGTACAGGGCCCGGAGTTCTTC. It yields the protein CASRPDVQGPEFF.

This clone was observed a few times. V usage is TRBV6-5 and J usage is TRBJ1-1; D unresolved. The V end was cut by 6 bases, the J end by 6 bases, with 20 bases between. CDR3 size: 15 residues. CDR1 is MNHEY and CDR2 is SVGAGI in the germline V gene. Here the CDR3 reads CASRRRDGEYAEAFF. The DNA for the CDR3 is TGTGCCAGCAGGCGAAGAGATGGGGAATACGCTGAAGCTTTCTTT.

The chain carries TRBV19 and TRBJ1-3, with TRBD1 matching over 8 bases. The CDR3 is 15 amino acids. The V gene's germline CDR1 is LNHDA and CDR2 SQIVND (reference sequence). Germline trimming cut 6 bases from V and 2 bases from J; bases unmatched to any gene: 6. The CDR3, as DNA: TGTGCCAGTAGACCGGACAGGGACGCTGGAAACACCATATATTTT. Protein sequence: CASRPDRDAGNTIYF.

The chain joins TRBV6-1 to TRBJ1-1; D gene ambiguous. Deletions cut 0 bases from V and 11 bases from J, with 7 bases between. The germline V gene encodes CDR1 MNHNS and CDR2 SASEGT. There are 11 residues in the CDR3. CDR3 DNA sequence: TGTGCCAGCAGTGAAGCTGATTTGGCTTTCTTT. It encodes CASSEADLAFF.

The chain uses TRBV29-1 and TRBJ2-7, with D hard to call. CDR1 and CDR2 from the germline V gene are SQVTM and ANQGSEA. The CDR3 sequence is 15 residues long. The V and J ends lost 4 bases and 0 bases respectively, with 16 bases between them. The CDR3 spells CSVVPPQASSYEQYF. CDR3 DNA sequence: TGCAGCGTTGTCCCGCCCCAAGCTTCCTCCTACGAGCAGTACTTC.

This clone appeared once. This chain connects TRBV29-1 to TRBJ2-1; the D gene is possibly TRBD1 (7 bases). CDR1 SQVTM and CDR2 ANQGSEA come from the germline V gene. Trimming pared 5 bases from V and 2 bases from J, leaving 10 bases between. The CDR3 covers 13 residues. The CDR3 DNA follows: TGCAGCGTTTTCAGGGGGGCCTACAATGAGCAGTTCTTC. Protein product: CSVFRGAYNEQFF.

The chain has TRBV28 and TRBJ1-6; 7 nucleotides line up with TRBD1. Germline values: CDR1 MDHEN, CDR2 SYDVKM. The CDR3 runs to 15 residues. V gave up 3 bases and J gave up 9 bases; unmatched junction bases: 8. Written as DNA, the CDR3 is TGTGCCAGCAGTTTTCTAGGAGGGGGCAGTTCACCCCTCCACTTT. It translates to CASSFLGGGSSPLHF.

The rearrangement uses TRBV27 and TRBJ2-2; TRBD2 matches 8 bases. Germline V lookup: CDR1 MNHEY, CDR2 SMNVEV (reference sequence). The V segment lost 5 bases and the J segment 1 base; nucleotides outside the gene matches: 6. This CDR3 spans 16 amino acids. CDR3 bases: TGTGCCAGCAGTAACTTAGCGGGGTGGAACACCGGGGAGCTGTTTTTT. It codes for CASSNLAGWNTGELFF.

This clone was detected only once. The rearrangement joins TRBV4-2 to TRBJ1-1; D perhaps matches TRBD1 (5 bases). CDR3 length: 16 residues. Looked up from germline, CDR1 is LGHNA and CDR2 is YNFKEQ. V was pared by 8 bases and J by 0 bases, with 19 bases between. The CDR3: CASSDSGSLMNTEAFF. The CDR3 nucleotides read TGTGCCAGCTCAGATTCAGGGTCGCTAATGAACACTGAAGCTTTCTTT.